These 27 T cell receptor beta chains came from one sample sequenced in a study of blood T cell repertoires in COVID-19. Data came from immunoSEQ multiplex PCR; TCRdb stores just in-frame clones and leaves some out. The sample has fewer than 250,000 clones, roughly 86% seen once. Input material: peripheral blood. These receptors were taken from a woman aged 55-70 years who had recovered from COVID-19.

The chain recombines TRBV15 with TRBJ1-1; D unclear. In germline, CDR1 is LNHNV, CDR2 YYDKDF (reference sequence). V was clipped by 11 bases and J by 2 bases, with 15 bases between them. The length of the CDR3 is 13 residues. The CDR3 reads CAVQKEVNTEAFF. In nucleotides, the CDR3 is TGTGCCGTGCAGAAAGAGGTCAACACTGAAGCTTTCTTT.

The count of this clone is one. The J gene is TRBJ2-3, the V gene TRBV7-2; D possibly corresponds to TRBD2 (5 bases). The ends were cut back, 2 bases at V and 0 bases at J, with 12 bases in the middle. CDR1 is SGHTA and CDR2 is FQGNSA in the germline V gene. The CDR3 is made up of 16 amino acids. The CDR3 sequence is CASSLTRTPSTDTQYF. The CDR3 DNA reads as TGTGCCAGCAGCTTAACAAGGACTCCTAGCACAGATACGCAGTATTTT.

The chain employs TRBV11-1 and TRBJ2-5; no clear D gene. This CDR3 spans 11 amino acids. V was shortened by 3 bases and J by 4 bases, with 3 bases between the two germline ends. CDR1 is SGHAT and CDR2 is FQDESV in the germline V gene (reference sequence). The CDR3 protein is CASSFRETQYF. CDR3 coding DNA: TGTGCCAGCAGCTTTCGAGAGACCCAGTACTTC.

CDR3 protein: CASSTGDRGYTEAFF. The CDR3, as DNA: TGCGCCAGCAGCACCGGAGACAGGGGTTACACTGAAGCTTTCTTT. The chain links TRBV5-1 to TRBJ1-1, with TRBD1 identical over 8 bases. Germline CDR1 and CDR2: SGHRS and YFSETQ. Trimming cost V 4 bases and J 3 bases; bases outside gene matches: 8. This CDR3 comprises 15 residues.

The gene calls are TRBV7-3 and TRBJ2-7, with a weak D call TRBD1 (6 bases). CDR1 is SGHTA and CDR2 is FQGTGA in the germline V gene. Trimming pared 0 bases from V and 2 bases from J, leaving 8 bases between. This CDR3 contains 14 residues. Written as DNA, the CDR3 is TGTGCCAGCAGCTTAACGGGGGCCACCTACGAGCAGTACTTC. It codes for CASSLTGATYEQYF.

This clone was recorded once. The chain is built from TRBV13 and TRBJ2-1; a possible D gene is TRBD1 (6 bases). The germline V gene has CDR1 PRHDT and CDR2 FYEKMQ (reference sequence). Deletions cut 7 bases from V and 7 bases from J, with 23 bases between. This CDR3 has 16 amino acids. The CDR3, as DNA: TGTGCCAGCACCGCCGGGGACAACCCGATATCGAATGAGCAGTTCTTC. Its protein is CASTAGDNPISNEQFF.

This chain connects TRBV5-4 to TRBJ1-1, with 9 bases aligning to TRBD1. The V segment lost 2 bases and the J segment 1 base; nucleotides outside the gene matches: 12. CDR3 length: 18 amino acids. From germline, CDR1 is SGHNT and CDR2 YYREEE (reference sequence). This CDR3 reads CASSLTLGTGMGNTEAFF. The DNA of the CDR3 is TGTGCCAGCAGCTTAACTTTGGGGACAGGGATGGGGAACACTGAAGCTTTCTTT. The whole variable domain, remainder taken from reference TRBV5-4 and TRBJ1-1, is ETGVTQSPTHLIKTRGQQVTLRCSSQSGHNTVSWYQQALGQGPQFIFQYYREEENGRGNFPPRFSGLQFPNYSSELNVNALELDDSALYLCASSLTLGTGMGNTEAFFGQGTRLTVV.

V and J are TRBV5-6 and TRBJ2-5, with 7 bases matching TRBD1. The CDR3 consists of 13 residues. The trim removed 4 bases at V and 4 bases at J, leaving 4 bases unmatched. Per germline, CDR1 SGHDT and CDR2 YYEEEE. CDR3 region: CASSVTGVETQYF. In nucleotides, the CDR3 is TGTGCCAGCAGCGTAACAGGGGTAGAGACCCAGTACTTC.

The genes are TRBV18 and TRBJ2-7; D possibly corresponds to TRBD2 (5 bases). Between the trimmed V and J ends, which lost 2 bases and 6 bases, there was a span of 8 bases. Germline V gene data show CDR1 as KGHSH and CDR2 as LQKENI. The CDR3 is 12 residues long. This CDR3 reads CASSPEGSEQYF. CDR3 in DNA: TGTGCCAGCTCACCAGAGGGATCCGAGCAGTACTTC.

This rearrangement joins TRBV19 to TRBJ1-5; 8 bases align to TRBD1. The CDR3 contains 15 residues. CDR1 and CDR2 from the germline V gene are LNHDA and SQIVND (reference sequence). Trimming at V came to 4 bases and at J to 4 bases, leaving 6 bases not matched to a gene. The CDR3, as DNA: TGTGCCAGTAGTACCGGGACAGGTCGAAATCAGCCCCAGCATTTT. This translates into CASSTGTGRNQPQHF.

The sample holds one count of this clone. The V call is TRBV10-3, the J call TRBJ1-3; TRBD1 aligns across 12 bases. Germline CDR1 is ENHRY and CDR2 is SYGVKD. The V segment lost 4 bases and the J segment 11 bases; nucleotides outside the gene matches: 3. The CDR3 is made up of 13 amino acids. Here the CDR3 reads CAISVGQGAAIYF. The CDR3 coding sequence is TGTGCCATCAGTGTGGGACAGGGGGCCGCCATATATTTT.

The rearrangement uses TRBV6-5 and TRBJ1-2; TRBD1 matches at 12 bases. From germline, CDR1 is MNHEY and CDR2 SVGAGI. The CDR3 contains 13 residues. With V trimmed by 5 bases and J by 10 bases, 5 bases remained unmatched. The CDR3 DNA is TGTGCCAGCAGTCCTCCGGGACAGGGGGCCTACACCTTC. Translating it yields CASSPPGQGAYTF.

The chain has TRBV2 and TRBJ1-4; D remains unclear. This CDR3 contains 14 residues. With 7 bases removed from V and 7 bases from J, the gap between germline ends came to 16 bases. Germline CDR1 and CDR2: SNHLY and FYNNEI. The CDR3 DNA sequence: TGTGCCAGCAAGCGGGATCTAGCTGGTGAAAAACTGTTTTTT. This sequence encodes CASKRDLAGEKLFF.

Here the CDR3 DNA reads TGTGCCATCGCTGGGACAGACAACTATGGCTACACCTTC. This codes for CAIAGTDNYGYTF. The rearrangement links TRBV10-3 to TRBJ1-2; 7 bases agree with TRBD1. CDR3 size: 13 residues. Germline V gene lookup returns CDR1 ENHRY and CDR2 SYGVKD. Germline trimming cut 8 bases from V and 2 bases from J; bases unmatched to any gene: 5.

A note on this clone: The sample holds other DNA sequences that translate to the same CDR3. In DNA, the CDR3 is TGTGCCAGCAGCGCCCAGGGGGTCCCCTACGAGCAGTACTTC. Translating it yields CASSAQGVPYEQYF. This chain uses TRBV9 with TRBJ2-7; 7 bases line up with TRBD1. There are 14 residues in the CDR3. CDR1 is SGDLS and CDR2 is YYNGEE in the germline V gene. The ends lost 3 bases at V and 2 bases at J; junction bases unmatched: 5.

The genes are TRBV5-1 and TRBJ2-2; TRBD2 agrees at 8 bases. CDR1 is SGHRS and CDR2 is YFSETQ in the germline V gene. With 5 bases clipped from V and 1 base from J, the junction kept 4 bases outside the gene matches. The CDR3 has 15 residues. This CDR3 reads CASRSAGGNTGELFF. The CDR3 DNA reads as TGCGCCAGCAGGTCCGCGGGGGGGAACACCGGGGAGCTGTTTTTT.

This clone occurred a few times. The chain is built from TRBV10-1 and TRBJ2-7; TRBD1 matches 7 bases. The length of the CDR3 is 15 residues. Germline CDR1 is WNHNN and CDR2 is SYGVQD (reference sequence). The V segment lost 2 bases and the J segment 7 bases; nucleotides outside the gene matches: 11. As DNA, the CDR3 is TGCGCCAGCAGTGAGGTAGGACAGGCCGCAGGGGAGCAGTACTTC. Protein: CASSEVGQAAGEQYF.

This clone was detected only a few times. The rearrangement joins TRBV2 to TRBJ1-6, with D unresolved. The CDR3 consists of 15 residues. V was trimmed by 1 base and J by 6 bases, leaving 10 bases between them. The V gene's germline CDR1 is SNHLY and CDR2 FYNNEI. The CDR3 sequence: CASSEGNPGNSPLHF. CDR3 sequence (DNA): TGTGCCAGCAGTGAAGGAAATCCGGGTAATTCACCCCTCCACTTT.

CDR3 DNA: TGTGCCAGCAGCCAAGGGGGACAGTGGGCCTACAATGAGCAGTTCTTC. It translates to CASSQGGQWAYNEQFF. The rearrangement links TRBV3-1 (or the pseudogene TRBV3-2) to TRBJ2-1; 7 nucleotides line up with TRBD1. The CDR3 loop spans 16 amino acids. Germline-derived CDR1 and CDR2 are LGHDT and YNNKEL (reference sequence). V was pared by 1 base and J by 2 bases, with 5 bases of the junction left unmatched.

This chain joins TRBV5-1 and TRBJ2-1; 7 bases map to TRBD1. The CDR3 covers 16 residues. The V gene end was trimmed by 1 base and the J gene end by 9 bases; junction bases not matched to a gene: 13. CDR1 is SGHRS and CDR2 is YFSETQ in the germline V gene. This chain's CDR3 is CASSLFGQGDIGEQFF. CDR3 in DNA: TGCGCCAGCAGCTTGTTTGGGCAGGGGGACATCGGTGAGCAGTTCTTC.

V is TRBV15 and J is TRBJ2-2; 8 bases are shared with TRBD2. J lost 1 base, V lost 3 bases, and 4 bases had no gene match. Germline loops: CDR1 LNHNV, CDR2 YYDKDF (reference sequence). The CDR3 extends over 16 amino acids. CDR3 in amino acids: CATSSGLAGNTGELFF. In nucleotides, the CDR3 is TGTGCCACCAGCAGCGGGCTAGCGGGGAACACCGGGGAGCTGTTTTTT.

In this sample, this clone turned up once. This sequence joins TRBV4-1 and TRBJ2-5; 10 bases are a match to TRBD2. CDR1 and CDR2 from the germline V gene are MGHRA and YSYEKL. The CDR3 totals 15 residues. After removal of 3 bases from V and 2 bases from J, the junction contained 3 bases not matched to a gene. The CDR3 DNA reads TGCGCCAGCAGCCACGGGACTAGCGTTCAAGAGACCCAGTACTTC. Its translation: CASSHGTSVQETQYF.

This clone has only a few counts. J is TRBJ1-6 and V is TRBV14; D might be TRBD1 (6 bases). The CDR3 runs 15 residues. V lost 3 bases, J lost 10 bases, and 16 bases lay in between. Germline V CDR1 and CDR2: SGHDN, FVKESK. CDR3 amino acids: CASSHPRGLESPLHF. The CDR3 bases are TGTGCCAGCAGCCACCCGAGGGGGTTAGAATCACCCCTCCACTTT.

The DNA for the CDR3 is TGTGCCAGTAGTCTCCAGGGGCCCCACGGGTCCGTGAACACTGAAGCTTTCTTT. This translates into CASSLQGPHGSVNTEAFF. V usage is TRBV19 and J usage is TRBJ1-1, with TRBD1 as a possible D gene (6 bases). Germline loops: CDR1 LNHDA, CDR2 SQIVND (reference sequence). This CDR3 is built from 18 residues. Trimming took off 5 bases at V and 0 bases at J, with 22 bases between the two ends. Full variable domain (missing parts from reference TRBV19 and TRBJ1-1): DGGITQSPKYLFRKEGQNVTLSCEQNLNHDAMYWYRQDPGQGLRLIYYSQIVNDFQKGDIAEGYSVSREKKESFPLTVTSAQKNPTAFYLCASSLQGPHGSVNTEAFFGQGTRLTVV.

The chain recombines TRBV4-3 with TRBJ2-4; D unresolved. The germline V and J ends were trimmed by 4 bases and 1 base, with 17 bases remaining between them. The germline CDR1 and CDR2 sequences are LGHNA and YSLEER. CDR3 length: 17 amino acids. In nucleotides, the CDR3 is TGCGCCAGCAGCCTTGGCATAGCCGATGGGGCCAAAAACATTCAGTACTTC. It translates to CASSLGIADGAKNIQYF.

The chain couples TRBV6-5 to TRBJ2-7; no clear D. Germline V CDR1 and CDR2: MNHEY, SVGAGI. V lost 5 bases, J lost 6 bases, and 11 bases lay in between. The CDR3 extends over 12 amino acids. The CDR3 is CASSPHPLEQYF. The CDR3 DNA is TGTGCCAGCAGTCCACACCCTCTCGAGCAGTACTTC.

The chain employs TRBV7-3 and TRBJ2-3; D is perhaps TRBD1 (6 bases). CDR3 length equals 14 residues. Deletions cut 3 bases from V and 3 bases from J, with 10 bases between. Germline-derived CDR1 and CDR2 are SGHTA and FQGTGA. Here the CDR3 reads CASSFSGQTDTQYF. The DNA for the CDR3 is TGTGCCAGCAGCTTCTCGGGACAAACAGATACGCAGTATTTT. Together with reference TRBV7-3 and TRBJ2-3, the CDR3 gives the full variable domain: GAGVSQTPSNKVTEKGKYVELRCDPISGHTALYWYRQSLGQGPEFLIYFQGTGAADDSGLPNDRFFAVRPEGSVSTLKIQRTERGDSAVYLCASSFSGQTDTQYFGPGTRLTVL.